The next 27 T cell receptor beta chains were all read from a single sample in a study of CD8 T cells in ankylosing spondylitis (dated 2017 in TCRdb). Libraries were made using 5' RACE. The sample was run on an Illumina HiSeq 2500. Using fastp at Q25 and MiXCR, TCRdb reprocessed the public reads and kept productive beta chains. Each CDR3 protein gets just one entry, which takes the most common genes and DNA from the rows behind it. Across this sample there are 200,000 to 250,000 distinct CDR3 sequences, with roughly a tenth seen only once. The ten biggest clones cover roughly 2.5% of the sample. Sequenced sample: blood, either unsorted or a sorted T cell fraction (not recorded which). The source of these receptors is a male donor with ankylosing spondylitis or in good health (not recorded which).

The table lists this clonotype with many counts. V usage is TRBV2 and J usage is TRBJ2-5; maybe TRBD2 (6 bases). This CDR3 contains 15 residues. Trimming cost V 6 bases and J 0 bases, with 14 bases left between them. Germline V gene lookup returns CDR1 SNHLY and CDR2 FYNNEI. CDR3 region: CASSGRRGDQETQYF. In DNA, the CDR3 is TGTGCCAGCAGCGGAAGACGCGGGGACCAAGAGACCCAGTACTTC.

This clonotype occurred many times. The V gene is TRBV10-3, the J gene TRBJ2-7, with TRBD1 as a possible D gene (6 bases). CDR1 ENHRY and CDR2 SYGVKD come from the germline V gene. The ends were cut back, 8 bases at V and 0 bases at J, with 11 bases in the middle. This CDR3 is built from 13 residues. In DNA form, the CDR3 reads TGTGCCATCCAGGGGAACAGCTCCTACGAGCAGTACTTC. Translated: CAIQGNSSYEQYF.

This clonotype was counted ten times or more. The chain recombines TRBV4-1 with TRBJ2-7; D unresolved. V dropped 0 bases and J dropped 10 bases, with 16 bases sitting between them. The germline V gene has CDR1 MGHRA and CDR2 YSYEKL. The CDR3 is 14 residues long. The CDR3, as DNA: TGCGCCAGCAGCCAAGAAGATCTGACCGGCGACCAGTACTTC. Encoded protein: CASSQEDLTGDQYF.

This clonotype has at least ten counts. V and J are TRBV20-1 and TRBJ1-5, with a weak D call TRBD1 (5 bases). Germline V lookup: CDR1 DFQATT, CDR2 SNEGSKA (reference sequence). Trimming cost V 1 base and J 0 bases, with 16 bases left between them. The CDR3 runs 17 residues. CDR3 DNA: TGCAGTGCTAGAGCTTCCCAGGGAATAGTTAGCAATCAGCCCCAGCATTTT. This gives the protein CSARASQGIVSNQPQHF.

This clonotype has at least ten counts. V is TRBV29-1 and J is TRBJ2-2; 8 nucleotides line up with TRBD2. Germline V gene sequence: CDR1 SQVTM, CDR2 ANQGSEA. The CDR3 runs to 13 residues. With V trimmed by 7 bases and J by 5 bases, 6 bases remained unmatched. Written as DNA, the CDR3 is TGCAGCGCACTACTAGCGGTGACCGGGGAGCTGTTTTTT. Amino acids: CSALLAVTGELFF.

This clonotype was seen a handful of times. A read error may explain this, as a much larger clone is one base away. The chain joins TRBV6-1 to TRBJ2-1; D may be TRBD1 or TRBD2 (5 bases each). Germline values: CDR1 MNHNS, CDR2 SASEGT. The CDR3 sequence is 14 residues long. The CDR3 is CASPAGDPLNGQFF. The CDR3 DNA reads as TGTGCCAGCCCCGCCGGGGACCCTCTCAATGGGCAGTTCTTC.

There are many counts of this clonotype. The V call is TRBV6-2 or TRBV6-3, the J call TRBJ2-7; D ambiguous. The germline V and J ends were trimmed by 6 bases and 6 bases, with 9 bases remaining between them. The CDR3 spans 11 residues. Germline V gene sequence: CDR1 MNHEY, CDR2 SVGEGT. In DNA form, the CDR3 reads TGTGCCAGCAGCTTCTCGAGCGAGCAGTACTTC. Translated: CASSFSSEQYF.

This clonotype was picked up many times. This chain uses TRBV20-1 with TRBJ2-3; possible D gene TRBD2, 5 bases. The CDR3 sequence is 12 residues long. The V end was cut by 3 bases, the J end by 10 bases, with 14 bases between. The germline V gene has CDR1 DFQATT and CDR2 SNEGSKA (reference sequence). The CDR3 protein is CSASGNQDSQYF. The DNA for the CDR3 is TGCAGTGCTAGCGGGAATCAAGACTCGCAGTATTTT.

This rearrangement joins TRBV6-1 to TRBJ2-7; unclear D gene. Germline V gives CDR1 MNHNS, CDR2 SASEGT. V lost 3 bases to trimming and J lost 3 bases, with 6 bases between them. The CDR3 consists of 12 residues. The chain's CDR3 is CASSDPDYEQYF. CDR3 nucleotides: TGTGCCAGCAGTGACCCCGACTACGAGCAGTACTTC.

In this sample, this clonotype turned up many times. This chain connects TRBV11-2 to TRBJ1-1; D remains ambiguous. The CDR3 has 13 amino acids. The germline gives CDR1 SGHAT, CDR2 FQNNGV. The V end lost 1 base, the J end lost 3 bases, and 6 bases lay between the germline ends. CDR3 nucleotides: TGTGCCAGCAGCTTAGTAATGGACACTGAAGCTTTCTTT. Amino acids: CASSLVMDTEAFF.

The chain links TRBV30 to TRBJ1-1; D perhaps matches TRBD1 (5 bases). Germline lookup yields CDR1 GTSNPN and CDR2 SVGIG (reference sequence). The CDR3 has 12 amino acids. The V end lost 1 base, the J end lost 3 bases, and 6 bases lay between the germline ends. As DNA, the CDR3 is TGTGCCTGGAGTGGGGGGTACACTGAAGCTTTCTTT. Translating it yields CAWSGGYTEAFF. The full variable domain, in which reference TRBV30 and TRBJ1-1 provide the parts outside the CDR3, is SQTIHQWPATLVQPVGSPLSLECTVEGTSNPNLYWYRQAAGRGLQLLFYSVGIGQISSEVPQNLSASRPQDRQFILSSKKLLLSDSGFYLCAWSGGYTEAFFGQGTRLTVV.

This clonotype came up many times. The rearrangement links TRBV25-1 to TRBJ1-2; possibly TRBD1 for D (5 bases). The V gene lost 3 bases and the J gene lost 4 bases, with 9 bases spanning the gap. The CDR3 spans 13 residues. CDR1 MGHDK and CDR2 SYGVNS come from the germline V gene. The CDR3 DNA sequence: TGTGCCAGCAGTGATCAGGGCGGCTATGGCTACACCTTC. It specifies CASSDQGGYGYTF.

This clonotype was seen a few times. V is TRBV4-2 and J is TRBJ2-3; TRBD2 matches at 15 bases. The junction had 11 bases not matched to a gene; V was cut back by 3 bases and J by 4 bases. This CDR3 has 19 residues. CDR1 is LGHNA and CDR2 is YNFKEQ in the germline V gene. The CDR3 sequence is CASSHSLGLAGGHSDTQYF. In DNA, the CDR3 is TGTGCCAGCAGCCATTCCCTAGGACTAGCGGGGGGGCATTCAGATACGCAGTATTTT.

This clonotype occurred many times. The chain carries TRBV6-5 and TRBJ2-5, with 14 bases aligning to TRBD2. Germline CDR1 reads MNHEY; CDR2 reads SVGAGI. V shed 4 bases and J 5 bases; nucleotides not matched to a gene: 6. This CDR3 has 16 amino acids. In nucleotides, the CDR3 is TGTGCCAGCAGTTCCAGACTAGCGGGAGGGTGGGAGACCCAGTACTTC. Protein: CASSSRLAGGWETQYF.

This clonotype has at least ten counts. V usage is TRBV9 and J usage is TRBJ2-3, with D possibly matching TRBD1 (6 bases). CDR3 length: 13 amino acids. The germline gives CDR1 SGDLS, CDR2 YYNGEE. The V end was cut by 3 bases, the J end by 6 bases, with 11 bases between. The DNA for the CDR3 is TGTGCCAGCAGCGCGTACGACAGGGATACGCAGTATTTT. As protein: CASSAYDRDTQYF.

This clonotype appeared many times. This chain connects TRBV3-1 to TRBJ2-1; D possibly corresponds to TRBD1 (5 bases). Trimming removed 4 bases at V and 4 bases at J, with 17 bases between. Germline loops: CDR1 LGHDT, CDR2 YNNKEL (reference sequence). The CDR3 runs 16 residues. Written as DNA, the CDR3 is TGTGCCAGCAGCCCATGGGGCGGCTCCGGATACAATGAGCAGTTCTTC. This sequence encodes CASSPWGGSGYNEQFF.

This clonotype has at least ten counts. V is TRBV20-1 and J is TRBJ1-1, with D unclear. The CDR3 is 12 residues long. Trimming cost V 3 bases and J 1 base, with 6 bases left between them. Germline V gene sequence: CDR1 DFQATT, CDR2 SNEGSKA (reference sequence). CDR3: CSARQTNTEAFF. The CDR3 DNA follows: TGCAGTGCTAGGCAGACGAACACTGAAGCTTTCTTT.

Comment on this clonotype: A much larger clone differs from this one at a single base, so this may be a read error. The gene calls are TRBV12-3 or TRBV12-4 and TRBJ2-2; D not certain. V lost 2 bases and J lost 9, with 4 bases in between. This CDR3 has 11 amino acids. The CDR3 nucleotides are TGTGCCAGCAGTTTAAACAGGGAGCTGTTTTTT. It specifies CASSLNRELFF.

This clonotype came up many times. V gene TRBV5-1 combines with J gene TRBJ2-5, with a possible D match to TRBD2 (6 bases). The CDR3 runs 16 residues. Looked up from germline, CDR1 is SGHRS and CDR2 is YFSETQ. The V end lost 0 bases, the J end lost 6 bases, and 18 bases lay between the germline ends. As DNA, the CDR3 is TGCGCCAGCAGCTTGGAAGGCTTCGGAGGAGGGAAGACCCAGTACTTC. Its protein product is CASSLEGFGGGKTQYF.

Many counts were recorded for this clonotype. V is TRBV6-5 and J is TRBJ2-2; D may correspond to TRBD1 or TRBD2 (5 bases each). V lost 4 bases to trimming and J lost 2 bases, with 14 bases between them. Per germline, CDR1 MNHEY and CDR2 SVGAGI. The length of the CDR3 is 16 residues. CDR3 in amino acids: CASSSREQANTGELFF. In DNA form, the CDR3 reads TGTGCCAGCAGTTCACGGGAACAGGCCAACACCGGGGAGCTGTTTTTT.

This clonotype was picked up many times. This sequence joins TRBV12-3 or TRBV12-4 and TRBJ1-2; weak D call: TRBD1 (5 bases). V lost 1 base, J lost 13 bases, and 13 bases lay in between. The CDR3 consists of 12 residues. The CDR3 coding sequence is TGTGCCAGCAGTTTAGGGCTGGGGGTAGCCACCTTC. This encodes CASSLGLGVATF.

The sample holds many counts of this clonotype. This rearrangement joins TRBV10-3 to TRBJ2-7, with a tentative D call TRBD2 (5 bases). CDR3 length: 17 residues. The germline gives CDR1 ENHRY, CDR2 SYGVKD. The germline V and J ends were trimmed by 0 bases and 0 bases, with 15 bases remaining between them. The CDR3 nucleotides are TGTGCCATCAGTGAGTCGAGGGAGTATGCTAGCTCCTACGAGCAGTACTTC. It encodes CAISESREYASSYEQYF.

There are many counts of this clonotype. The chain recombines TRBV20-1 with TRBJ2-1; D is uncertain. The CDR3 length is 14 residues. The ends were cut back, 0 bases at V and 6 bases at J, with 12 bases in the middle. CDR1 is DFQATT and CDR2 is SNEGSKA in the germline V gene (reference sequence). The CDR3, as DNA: TGCAGTGCTAGAGAAGGGCTGGGCGGCAATGAGCAGTTCTTC. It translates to CSAREGLGGNEQFF.

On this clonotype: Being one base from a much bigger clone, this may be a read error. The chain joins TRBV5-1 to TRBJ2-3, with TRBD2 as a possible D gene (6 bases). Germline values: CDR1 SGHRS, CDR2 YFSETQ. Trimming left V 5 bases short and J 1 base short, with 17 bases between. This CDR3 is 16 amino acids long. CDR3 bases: TGCGCCAGCAGACGCAAAGGGGAGGCGGGCACAGATACGCAGTATTTT. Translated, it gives CASRRKGEAGTDTQYF.

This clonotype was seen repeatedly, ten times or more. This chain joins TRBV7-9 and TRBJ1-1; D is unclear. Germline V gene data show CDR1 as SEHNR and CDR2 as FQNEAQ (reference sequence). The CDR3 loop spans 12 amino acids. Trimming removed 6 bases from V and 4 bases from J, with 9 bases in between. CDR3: CASSQAGTEAFF. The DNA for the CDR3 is TGTGCCAGCAGTCAAGCGGGCACTGAAGCTTTCTTT.

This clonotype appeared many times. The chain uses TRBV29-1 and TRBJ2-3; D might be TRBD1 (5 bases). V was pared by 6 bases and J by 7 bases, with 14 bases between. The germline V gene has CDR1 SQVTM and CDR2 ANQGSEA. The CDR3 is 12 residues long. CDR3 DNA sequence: TGCAGCGTGGGCGACAGAGCCTATACGCAGTATTTT. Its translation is CSVGDRAYTQYF.

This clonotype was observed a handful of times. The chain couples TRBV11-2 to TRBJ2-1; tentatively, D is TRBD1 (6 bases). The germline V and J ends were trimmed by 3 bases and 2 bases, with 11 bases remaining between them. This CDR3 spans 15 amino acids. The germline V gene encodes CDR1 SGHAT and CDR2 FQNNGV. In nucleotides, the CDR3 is TGTGCCAGCAGCTTCGTGGGGACAACCTACAATGAGCAGTTCTTC. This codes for CASSFVGTTYNEQFF. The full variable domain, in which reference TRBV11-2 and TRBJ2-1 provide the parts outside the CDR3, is EAGVAQSPRYKIIEKRQSVAFWCNPISGHATLYWYQQILGQGPKLLIQFQNNGVVDDSQLPKDRFSAERLKGVDSTLKIQPAKLEDSAVYLCASSFVGTTYNEQFFGPGTRLTVL.